Below, 18 T cell receptor beta chains from the same sample are listed, as sequenced in a study of OX40 agonist ivuxolimab in advanced cancers. TCRdb's table, derived via immunoSEQ multiplex PCR, lists solely in-frame clones and lacks some. The data show about 68,000 clones, with roughly nine tenths seen just once and 0.3% to 0.35% held by the top ten. The source material was CD4+ or CD8+ T cells sorted from blood, sampled in a trial of the OX40 agonist ivuxolimab. The source is an adult with an advanced solid tumor such as melanoma, head and neck, liver or kidney cancer.

The rearrangement joins TRBV25-1 to TRBJ2-3; no clear D. This CDR3 has 11 residues. Germline V gene sequence: CDR1 MGHDK, CDR2 SYGVNS. Trimming stripped 4 bases from V and 8 bases from J, with 7 bases between. The CDR3 loop is CASSVAGTQYF. The CDR3 coding sequence is TGTGCCAGCAGTGTGGCAGGTACGCAGTATTTT.

The chain employs TRBV7-8 and TRBJ1-2; 9 bases line up with TRBD1. V was clipped by 5 bases and J by 5 bases; unmatched bases: 6. The CDR3 is 14 amino acids. CDR1 and CDR2 (germline): SGHVS, FQNEAQ. The CDR3 here is CASSPRDREYGYTF. CDR3 bases: TGTGCCAGCAGCCCCAGGGACAGGGAGTATGGCTACACCTTC.

V is TRBV5-1 and J is TRBJ2-2, with D hard to call. V was cut by 0 bases and J by 1 base, with 1 base left in between. Germline CDR1 is SGHRS and CDR2 is YFSETQ. This CDR3 is built from 13 residues. Here the CDR3 reads CASSLGNTGELFF. For the CDR3, the DNA is TGCGCCAGCAGCTTGGGGAACACCGGGGAGCTGTTTTTT.

This chain joins TRBV11-2 and TRBJ1-4; no firm D call. From germline, CDR1 is SGHAT and CDR2 FQNNGV. This CDR3 is 12 amino acids long. Trimming stripped 0 bases from V and 10 bases from J, with 6 bases between. Written as DNA, the CDR3 is TGTGCCAGCAGCTTAGAAAGCGGAAAACTGTTTTTT. Translated, it gives CASSLESGKLFF.

The chain recombines TRBV6-5 with TRBJ1-1; the D gene is possibly TRBD1 (6 bases). CDR3 length: 13 residues. CDR1 and CDR2 (germline): MNHEY, SVGAGI. The V end lost 4 bases, the J end lost 1 base, and 7 bases lay between the germline ends. The DNA of the CDR3 is TGTGCCAGCAGTTGGGGACAGAACACTGAAGCTTTCTTT. This gives the protein CASSWGQNTEAFF.

The rearrangement joins TRBV28 to TRBJ1-3; D remains ambiguous. Trimming removed 8 bases at V and 0 bases at J, with 8 bases between. The CDR3 length is 13 residues. CDR1 and CDR2 (germline): MDHEN, SYDVKM. CDR3 amino acids: CASPSRSGNTIYF. For the CDR3, the DNA is TGTGCCAGCCCCTCCCGCTCTGGAAACACCATATATTTT. The full variable domain, its missing parts supplied by reference TRBV28 and TRBJ1-3, is DVKVTQSSRYLVKRTGEKVFLECVQDMDHENMFWYRQDPGLGLRLIYFSYDVKMKEKGDIPEGYSVSREKKERFSLILESASTNQTSMYLCASPSRSGNTIYFGEGSWLTVV.

This clone is a singleton in its sample. V gene TRBV5-6 combines with J gene TRBJ2-1; D unresolved. Per the germline V gene, CDR1 is SGHDT and CDR2 is YYEEEE. V shed 3 bases and J shed 6 bases, with 16 bases lying between them. The length of the CDR3 is 15 residues. The CDR3 loop reads CASSSFRSWGNEQFF. DNA for the CDR3: TGTGCCAGCAGCTCATTCAGGTCCTGGGGCAATGAGCAGTTCTTC.

The genes are TRBV27 and TRBJ2-7; D tentatively fits TRBD1 or TRBD2 (5 bases each). Trimming cost V 0 bases and J 6 bases, with 9 bases left between them. In germline, CDR1 is MNHEY, CDR2 SMNVEV (reference sequence). The CDR3 has 13 amino acids. The CDR3, as DNA: TGTGCCAGCAGTTTATCACGAGGGGCCGAGCAGTACTTC. It translates to CASSLSRGAEQYF.

The chain links TRBV5-1 to TRBJ1-1; D is possibly TRBD1 (6 bases). Germline V CDR1 and CDR2: SGHRS, YFSETQ. CDR3 length equals 13 residues. V lost 0 bases and J lost 8, with 11 bases in between. The CDR3 nucleotides read TGCGCCAGCAGCTTGGGGTCGGACAGAGAAGCTTTCTTT. Translated, it gives CASSLGSDREAFF.

This rearrangement joins TRBV5-4 to TRBJ2-3; 7 bases agree with TRBD1. The CDR3 runs to 17 residues. In germline, CDR1 is SGHNT, CDR2 YYREEE (reference sequence). V trimming: 4 bases; J trimming: 7 bases; junction bases outside the gene matches: 18. The CDR3 DNA reads TGTGCCAGCAGCGGAGTCTCAAACAGGGGTCTGGTGTATACGCAGTATTTT. Translating it yields CASSGVSNRGLVYTQYF.

In this sample, this clone turned up a few times. The genes are TRBV30 and TRBJ1-1; D remains ambiguous. This CDR3 comprises 14 residues. Trimming took 0 bases from V and 6 from J, leaving 14 bases between them. Germline V gives CDR1 GTSNPN, CDR2 SVGIG (reference sequence). CDR3 bases: TGTGCCTGGAGTGTAAGCCCCAGTCTTGCTGAAGCTTTCTTT. Translating gives CAWSVSPSLAEAFF.

This chain uses TRBV5-4 with TRBJ2-3; 12 nucleotides line up with TRBD1. The CDR3 is 17 amino acids. With 4 bases clipped from V and 2 bases from J, the junction kept 8 bases outside the gene matches. Per the germline V gene, CDR1 is SGHNT and CDR2 is YYREEE (reference sequence). In nucleotides, the CDR3 is TGTGCCAGCAGCACCCCGCCGGGACAGGGGGCCACAGATACGCAGTATTTT. As protein: CASSTPPGQGATDTQYF. Using reference TRBV5-4 and TRBJ2-3 for the parts outside the CDR3, the full variable domain is ETGVTQSPTHLIKTRGQQVTLRCSSQSGHNTVSWYQQALGQGPQFIFQYYREEENGRGNFPPRFSGLQFPNYSSELNVNALELDDSALYLCASSTPPGQGATDTQYFGPGTRLTVL.

The genes are TRBV19 and TRBJ1-5; TRBD1 agrees at 8 bases. This CDR3 region has 15 residues. Per germline, CDR1 LNHDA and CDR2 SQIVND (reference sequence). Trimming removed 0 bases from V and 5 bases from J; junction bases left unmatched: 3. The CDR3 bases are TGTGCCAGTAGTATAGATAGGACAGGGCATCAGCCCCAGCATTTT. This gives the protein CASSIDRTGHQPQHF.

V is TRBV7-9 and J is TRBJ2-3; weak D call: TRBD1 (6 bases). Trimming removed 5 bases from V and 1 base from J, with 16 bases in between. The germline gives CDR1 SEHNR, CDR2 FQNEAQ (reference sequence). The CDR3 has 16 residues. The CDR3 bases are TGTGCCAGCAGCCCAGGACAGCCCCTAGGCACAGATACGCAGTATTTT. This sequence encodes CASSPGQPLGTDTQYF.

CDR3 DNA sequence: TGTGCCAGCAGTAGGGGCCGACTAGCGGGGTTTACCGGGGAGCTGTTTTTT. The encoded protein is CASSRGRLAGFTGELFF. The chain is built from TRBV9 and TRBJ2-2; 11 bases are a match to TRBD2. The CDR3 has 17 residues. The junction had 11 bases not matched to a gene; V was cut back by 5 bases and J by 5 bases. CDR1 SGDLS and CDR2 YYNGEE come from the germline V gene.

This clone was picked up one time. Distinct nucleotide sequences in the sample also encode this CDR3. Written as DNA, the CDR3 is TGTGCCAGCAGCTTAGCTGGTACAGCTAACTATGGCTACACCTTC. Protein product: CASSLAGTANYGYTF. The J gene is TRBJ1-2, the V gene TRBV7-9; D is ambiguous. The CDR3 sequence is 15 residues long. Germline assignment: CDR1 SEHNR and CDR2 FQNEAQ (reference sequence). V gave up 0 bases and J gave up 0 bases, with 8 bases separating them.

The rearrangement links TRBV27 to TRBJ1-1; 7 positions agree with TRBD1. Germline assignment: CDR1 MNHEY and CDR2 SMNVEV (reference sequence). The trim removed 5 bases at V and 4 bases at J, leaving 7 bases unmatched. The CDR3 extends over 14 amino acids. The CDR3 DNA reads TGTGCCAGCAGTGCAGGGGGTTCGAGCACTGAAGCTTTCTTT. The encoded protein is CASSAGGSSTEAFF.

The chain couples TRBV27 to TRBJ1-2; TRBD1 is a possible D gene (6 bases). V was trimmed by 4 bases and J by 5 bases, leaving 20 bases between them. Germline loops: CDR1 MNHEY, CDR2 SMNVEV (reference sequence). This CDR3 has 16 amino acids. The CDR3 nucleotides are TGTGCCAGCAGTTCACTGACAGGCCTACTTGGATATGGCTACACCTTC. Translated, it gives CASSSLTGLLGYGYTF.